These 28 T cell receptor beta chains share one sample of origin, sequenced in a study of T-cell reconstitution after alpha-beta-depleted transplantation in children. Researchers prepared the TCRbeta library using unique molecular identifiers, the study reports. TCRdb itself ran the PCR reads through MiXCR, one entry per CDR3 protein. The sample carries some 200,000 distinct CDR3 sequences, approximately 7% recorded once. This specimen was PBMCs from the stem cell graft donor, taken from the stem cell graft. All receptors derive from a human donor who donated a stem cell graft to a child with Wiskott-Aldrich syndrome.

This clonotype turned up a few times. This chain uses TRBV7-9 with TRBJ2-1, with 10 bases that match TRBD1. Trimming removed 9 bases from V and 6 bases from J; junction bases left unmatched: 11. Germline assignment: CDR1 SEHNR and CDR2 FQNEAQ (reference sequence). This CDR3 has 15 residues. The CDR3 protein is CASQGGTGVPNEQFF. In DNA, the CDR3 is TGTGCCAGTCAAGGTGGGACAGGGGTTCCCAATGAGCAGTTCTTC.

The V call is TRBV30, the J call TRBJ2-1; the D is unclear. Trimming removed 4 bases at V and 9 bases at J, with 16 bases between. CDR3 length: 13 residues. Germline V gene lookup returns CDR1 GTSNPN and CDR2 SVGIG (reference sequence). The CDR3 spells CAWNPVGPFEQFF. DNA of the CDR3: TGTGCCTGGAATCCGGTGGGCCCGTTTGAGCAGTTCTTC.

At least ten counts were recorded for this clonotype. V is TRBV18 and J is TRBJ1-5, with a tentative D call TRBD1 (6 bases). Germline-derived CDR1 and CDR2 are KGHSH and LQKENI. V was shortened by 6 bases and J by 2 bases, with 14 bases between the two germline ends. The CDR3 covers 15 residues. The CDR3 sequence: CASSPTGLGNQPQHF. The CDR3 DNA reads as TGTGCCAGCTCCCCAACAGGGTTGGGCAATCAGCCCCAGCATTTT.

On this clonotype itself: A much bigger clone sits one base away, suggesting this may be a read error. The V gene is TRBV12-3 or TRBV12-4, the J gene TRBJ1-1; D is uncertain. The CDR3 covers 13 residues. CDR3 region: CDSSLSQNTEAFF. The CDR3, as DNA: TGTGACAGCAGTTTGAGCCAGAACACTGAAGCTTTCTTT.

This clonotype was observed a few times. V usage is TRBV18 and J usage is TRBJ2-5, with 7 bases lining up with TRBD1. The junction had 7 bases not matched to a gene; V was cut back by 3 bases and J by 3 bases. CDR1 KGHSH and CDR2 LQKENI come from the germline V gene. This CDR3 comprises 15 residues. The CDR3 region is CASSPSGTDKETQYF. The CDR3 DNA is TGTGCCAGCTCACCCTCCGGGACAGACAAAGAGACCCAGTACTTC.

This clonotype has only a few counts. The gene calls are TRBV6-2 or TRBV6-3 and TRBJ2-6, with D uncertain. The CDR3 consists of 15 residues. The germline V gene encodes CDR1 MNHEY and CDR2 SVGEGT. Trimming shortened V by 2 bases and J by 2 bases, and 7 bases separated the two germline ends. CDR3 protein: CASSYGSAGANVLTF. In DNA, the CDR3 is TGTGCCAGCAGTTACGGGTCGGCTGGGGCCAACGTCCTGACTTTC.

This clonotype was seen ten or more times. V gene TRBV6-1 combines with J gene TRBJ2-6; 7 bases align to TRBD2. V dropped 8 bases and J dropped 0; count of bases not matched to a gene: 7. The CDR3 has 16 amino acids. Germline CDR1 and CDR2: MNHNS and SASEGT. CDR3 sequence (DNA): TGTGCCAGCGAAGCGGGGCCCAGCTCTGGGGCCAACGTCCTGACTTTC. Translation gives CASEAGPSSGANVLTF.

This clonotype was seen at least ten times. The V call is TRBV12-3 or TRBV12-4, the J call TRBJ2-2; 7 bases fit TRBD2. This CDR3 region has 15 residues. Trimming took 8 bases from V and 7 from J; bases not matched to a gene: 13. The chain's CDR3 is CASLGWAGVNGELFF. CDR3 bases: TGTGCCAGCCTCGGTTGGGCGGGGGTGAACGGGGAGCTGTTTTTT.

This clonotype was found many times. The V call is TRBV9, the J call TRBJ2-1, with 11 nucleotides matching TRBD1. The CDR3 loop spans 18 amino acids. V shed 4 bases and J 0 bases; nucleotides not matched to a gene: 9. Per the germline V gene, CDR1 is SGDLS and CDR2 is YYNGEE. The CDR3 here is CASSPGQGVKSSYNEQFF. CDR3 nucleotides: TGTGCCAGCAGCCCGGGACAGGGGGTTAAGAGCTCCTACAATGAGCAGTTCTTC. The entire variable domain, with the rest obtained from reference TRBV9 and TRBJ2-1, is as follows: DSGVTQTPKHLITATGQRVTLRCSPRSGDLSVYWYQQSLDQGLQFLIQYYNGEERAKGNILERFSAQQFPDLHSELNLSSLELGDSALYFCASSPGQGVKSSYNEQFFGPGTRLTVL.

Notes on this clonotype: This could be a read error, since a much larger clone is one nucleotide away. No DNA is shown, since the ends of the CDR3 on it are uncertain; the CDR3 is the one TCRdb lists. The chain couples TRBV19 to TRBJ2-7. 12 amino acids form the CDR3, both terminal residues included. Germline CDR1 and CDR2: LNHDA and SQIVND (reference sequence). The CDR3 protein is CASTSDLYEQYF.

This clonotype was seen more than once but under ten times. The V call is TRBV25-1, the J call TRBJ2-5, with no clear D. In germline, CDR1 is MGHDK, CDR2 SYGVNS. V lost 7 bases, J lost 5 bases, and 14 bases lay in between. The CDR3 length is 13 residues. CDR3: CASKLASRETQYF. In DNA, the CDR3 is TGTGCCAGCAAATTGGCTAGTCGGGAGACCCAGTACTTC.

The sample holds many counts of this clonotype. V gene TRBV5-1 combines with J gene TRBJ2-1; TRBD1 aligns across 9 bases. CDR3 length: 14 residues. J lost 5 bases, V lost 8 bases, and 8 bases had no gene match. The germline CDR1 and CDR2 sequences are SGHRS and YFSETQ. The CDR3 coding sequence is TGCGCCAGTCACCGGGACAGGGTAGACAATGAGCAGTTCTTC. Its protein is CASHRDRVDNEQFF. The entire variable domain, with the rest obtained from reference TRBV5-1 and TRBJ2-1, is as follows: KAGVTQTPRYLIKTRGQQVTLSCSPISGHRSVSWYQQTPGQGLQFLFEYFSETQRNKGNFPGRFSGRQFSNSRSEMNVSTLELGDSALYLCASHRDRVDNEQFFGPGTRLTVL.

Many counts were recorded for this clonotype. The CDR3 nucleotides are TGTGCCACCAGTGATCCGGCGGGCTACACCTTC. This gives the protein CATSDPAGYTF. V and J are TRBV24-1 and TRBJ1-2; D unclear. This CDR3 comprises 11 residues. The germline V and J ends were trimmed by 3 bases and 8 bases, with 6 bases remaining between them. Germline V gives CDR1 KGHDR, CDR2 SFDVKD.

This clonotype was detected ten times or more. The rearrangement joins TRBV5-5 to TRBJ2-7, with 10 bases matching TRBD2. The V segment lost 2 bases and the J segment 13 bases; nucleotides outside the gene matches: 12. The CDR3 sequence is 14 residues long. Germline V lookup: CDR1 SGHKS, CDR2 YYEKEE (reference sequence). CDR3 sequence (DNA): TGTGCCAGCAGCTTTGGCTCTAGCGGGGGTTTCGAATACTTC. As protein: CASSFGSSGGFEYF. The whole variable domain, filled in from reference TRBV5-5 and TRBJ2-7, reads DAGVTQSPTHLIKTRGQQVTLRCSPISGHKSVSWYQQVLGQGPQFIFQYYEKEERGRGNFPDRFSARQFPNYSSELNVNALLLGDSALYLCASSFGSSGGFEYFGPGTRLTVT.

This clonotype has a count of ten or more. The chain is built from TRBV12-3 or TRBV12-4 and TRBJ2-7; tentative D call: TRBD1 (5 bases). V was cut by 5 bases and J by 2 bases, with 19 bases left in between. This CDR3 is 16 amino acids long. This chain's CDR3 is CASSPKRSRATYEQYF. In DNA form, the CDR3 reads TGTGCCAGCAGTCCTAAAAGGTCCAGGGCCACCTACGAGCAGTACTTC.

This clonotype occurred many times. The rearrangement links TRBV20-1 to TRBJ1-6; D may be TRBD1 (5 bases). The CDR3 sequence is 13 residues long. Trimming shortened V by 6 bases and J by 6 bases, and 12 bases separated the two germline ends. The germline V gene encodes CDR1 DFQATT and CDR2 SNEGSKA (reference sequence). The CDR3 sequence: CSAVTDINSPLHF. The CDR3 coding sequence is TGCAGTGCAGTGACAGATATTAATTCACCCCTCCACTTT.

This clonotype was counted many times. The V and J genes are TRBV29-1 and TRBJ1-1; 7 bases match TRBD1. The CDR3 contains 14 residues. From germline, CDR1 is SQVTM and CDR2 ANQGSEA. V gave up 4 bases and J gave up 6 bases; unmatched junction bases: 11. The CDR3 loop reads CSVGGGSGAAEAFF. The CDR3 DNA reads TGCAGCGTTGGAGGGGGCTCTGGGGCGGCTGAAGCTTTCTTT.

This clonotype was picked up many times. The chain couples TRBV20-1 to TRBJ2-5; 7 bases are a match to TRBD2. CDR1 is DFQATT, CDR2 SNEGSKA, per germline (reference sequence). V dropped 0 bases and J dropped 1; count of bases not matched to a gene: 5. The CDR3 is 15 amino acids. CDR3 bases: TGCAGTGCTAGAGATGCCCTAGCGGCCCAAGAGACCCAGTACTTC. Residues: CSARDALAAQETQYF.

This clonotype was seen ten or more times. This chain links TRBV6-5 with TRBJ1-1, with 9 positions matching TRBD1. The V gene's germline CDR1 is MNHEY and CDR2 SVGAGI. CDR3 length equals 15 residues. The J segment lost 3 bases and the V segment lost 6 bases, leaving 8 bases of the junction unmatched. The CDR3 is CASRRLTGGYTEAFF. The DNA for the CDR3 is TGTGCCAGCAGAAGATTGACAGGGGGATACACTGAAGCTTTCTTT.

The chain is built from TRBV6-1 and TRBJ2-5; 9 positions match TRBD2. The CDR3 length is 15 residues. Trimming removed 5 bases from V and 5 bases from J; junction bases left unmatched: 9. The V gene's germline CDR1 is MNHNS and CDR2 SASEGT. The CDR3 sequence is CASSPWGLAGETQYF. The CDR3 region has the DNA TGTGCCAGCAGTCCTTGGGGACTAGCAGGGGAGACCCAGTACTTC.

The sample holds many counts of this clonotype. At one end, the junction sequence differs from germline, possibly due to a read error. The CDR3 here is CSASQAPGGRFKF. The CDR3 DNA sequence: TGCAGTGCTAGTCAGGCCCCAGGGGGCAGATTCAAATTC. The chain joins TRBV20-1 to TRBJ2-5; 8 bases agree with TRBD1. Germline V gene sequence: CDR1 DFQATT, CDR2 SNEGSKA (reference sequence). The CDR3 spans 13 residues.

This clonotype was counted only a few times. V is TRBV28 and J is TRBJ2-3, with D tentatively TRBD2 (6 bases). The ends were cut back, 7 bases at V and 5 bases at J, with 19 bases in the middle. Germline CDR1 and CDR2: MDHEN and SYDVKM. The CDR3 is 15 amino acids. CDR3 in amino acids: CASTPRTVRGDTQYF. CDR3 DNA: TGTGCCAGCACCCCCCGGACGGTGCGGGGAGATACGCAGTATTTT.

The chain links TRBV19 to TRBJ1-1; D unclear. This CDR3 region has 16 residues. The germline CDR1 and CDR2 sequences are LNHDA and SQIVND (reference sequence). V was trimmed by 2 bases and J by 1 base, leaving 14 bases between them. The CDR3 here is CASSISDRLRNTEAFF. In DNA, the CDR3 is TGTGCCAGTAGTATAAGTGACCGCCTACGGAACACTGAAGCTTTCTTT.

This clonotype was seen ten or more times. One end of the junction is discordant with germline, which a read error may explain. This chain connects TRBV20-1 to TRBJ1-1; 7 bases are shared with TRBD1. The CDR3 loop spans 12 amino acids. Germline values: CDR1 DFQATT, CDR2 SNEGSKA (reference sequence). CDR3 loop: CSAREIMWGQIF. For the CDR3, the DNA is TGCAGTGCTAGAGAGATAATGTGGGGACAGATTTTT.

In this sample, this clonotype turned up many times. The chain recombines TRBV29-1 with TRBJ2-1, with TRBD2 matching over 8 bases. The trim removed 4 bases at V and 3 bases at J, leaving 11 bases unmatched. From germline, CDR1 is SQVTM and CDR2 ANQGSEA. CDR3 length: 16 residues. Here the CDR3 DNA reads TGCAGCGTTGTTAACCGGGGGGGTCGTGTCTACAATGAGCAGTTCTTC. This translates into CSVVNRGGRVYNEQFF.

The table lists this clonotype with many counts. V gene TRBV12-3 or TRBV12-4 combines with J gene TRBJ2-3; 8 bases fit TRBD1. The CDR3 consists of 13 residues. V shed 10 bases and J 2 bases; nucleotides not matched to a gene: 5. In nucleotides, the CDR3 is TGTGCCACCTACAGGGGGAACACAGATACGCAGTATTTT. Protein sequence: CATYRGNTDTQYF.

This clonotype was detected many times. The V gene is TRBV12-3 or TRBV12-4, the J gene TRBJ1-4; 9 bases map to TRBD1. The CDR3 sequence is 14 residues long. Germline trimming cut 6 bases from V and 5 bases from J; bases unmatched to any gene: 4. CDR3 region: CASRSTGGNEKLFF. CDR3 nucleotides: TGTGCCAGCAGATCGACAGGGGGGAATGAAAAACTGTTTTTT.

This clonotype was recorded a few times. The rearrangement links TRBV9 to TRBJ2-1; 9 bases are shared with TRBD2. The CDR3 loop spans 15 amino acids. CDR1 is SGDLS and CDR2 is YYNGEE in the germline V gene. After removal of 0 bases from V and 5 bases from J, the junction contained 3 bases not matched to a gene. CDR3 coding DNA: TGTGCCAGCAGCGTAGGGACTAGCGAGAACAATGAGCAGTTCTTC. This encodes CASSVGTSENNEQFF.